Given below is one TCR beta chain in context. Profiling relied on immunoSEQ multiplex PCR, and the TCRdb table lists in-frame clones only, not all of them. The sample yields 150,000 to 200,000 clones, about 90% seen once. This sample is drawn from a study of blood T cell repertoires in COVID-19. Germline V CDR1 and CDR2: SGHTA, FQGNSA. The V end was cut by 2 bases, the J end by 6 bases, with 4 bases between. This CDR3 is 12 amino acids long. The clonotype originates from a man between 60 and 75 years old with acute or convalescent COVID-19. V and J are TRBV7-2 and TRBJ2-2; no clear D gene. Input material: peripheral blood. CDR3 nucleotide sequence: TGTGCCAGCAGCTTATCATCCGGGGAGCTGTTTTTT. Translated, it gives CASSLSSGELFF.